The rows below give T cell receptor beta chains drawn from one sample of a study of cytomegalovirus exposure and HLA in healthy donors. The repertoire was sequenced with immunoSEQ multiplex PCR; TCRdb's copy has only in-frame clones and lacks some. Found here are roughly 120,000 clones, roughly 78% of them singletons; the top ten hold roughly 3.1%. The sample taken for sequencing was PBMCs. These receptors all stem from a woman in her thirties in good health and CMV-seropositive. Each CDR3 is given without its conserved first and last residue.

j_call,v_call,cdr3_aa
TRBJ1-5,TRBV28,ASSHRQGSNQPQH
TRBJ2-1,TRBV13,ASSLRLAGVYNEQF
TRBJ2-5,TRBV4-3,ASSQDRAAGGGNQY
TRBJ2-1,TRBV19,ASSILRGDEQF
TRBJ1-6,TRBV7-3,ASSLESSMGSPLH
TRBJ2-5,TRBV4-2,ASSQETGGVSGQY
TRBJ2-2,TRBV5-1,ASSLALAGAGGELF
TRBJ2-3,TRBV5-6,ASSSLAGASTDTQY
TRBJ2-5,TRBV7-9,ASSLAGTGWVQETQY
TRBJ2-1,TRBV6-5,ASSSRGRSVYNEQF
TRBJ2-3,TRBV9,ASSVGSGTDTQY
TRBJ1-2,TRBV13,ASSLGRGRIYGYT
TRBJ2-6,TRBV23-1,ASSQSRGGRSGANVLT
TRBJ1-1,TRBV5-1,ASSLDPRDSGGMNTEAF
TRBJ1-1,TRBV6-1,ASSEARGTEAF